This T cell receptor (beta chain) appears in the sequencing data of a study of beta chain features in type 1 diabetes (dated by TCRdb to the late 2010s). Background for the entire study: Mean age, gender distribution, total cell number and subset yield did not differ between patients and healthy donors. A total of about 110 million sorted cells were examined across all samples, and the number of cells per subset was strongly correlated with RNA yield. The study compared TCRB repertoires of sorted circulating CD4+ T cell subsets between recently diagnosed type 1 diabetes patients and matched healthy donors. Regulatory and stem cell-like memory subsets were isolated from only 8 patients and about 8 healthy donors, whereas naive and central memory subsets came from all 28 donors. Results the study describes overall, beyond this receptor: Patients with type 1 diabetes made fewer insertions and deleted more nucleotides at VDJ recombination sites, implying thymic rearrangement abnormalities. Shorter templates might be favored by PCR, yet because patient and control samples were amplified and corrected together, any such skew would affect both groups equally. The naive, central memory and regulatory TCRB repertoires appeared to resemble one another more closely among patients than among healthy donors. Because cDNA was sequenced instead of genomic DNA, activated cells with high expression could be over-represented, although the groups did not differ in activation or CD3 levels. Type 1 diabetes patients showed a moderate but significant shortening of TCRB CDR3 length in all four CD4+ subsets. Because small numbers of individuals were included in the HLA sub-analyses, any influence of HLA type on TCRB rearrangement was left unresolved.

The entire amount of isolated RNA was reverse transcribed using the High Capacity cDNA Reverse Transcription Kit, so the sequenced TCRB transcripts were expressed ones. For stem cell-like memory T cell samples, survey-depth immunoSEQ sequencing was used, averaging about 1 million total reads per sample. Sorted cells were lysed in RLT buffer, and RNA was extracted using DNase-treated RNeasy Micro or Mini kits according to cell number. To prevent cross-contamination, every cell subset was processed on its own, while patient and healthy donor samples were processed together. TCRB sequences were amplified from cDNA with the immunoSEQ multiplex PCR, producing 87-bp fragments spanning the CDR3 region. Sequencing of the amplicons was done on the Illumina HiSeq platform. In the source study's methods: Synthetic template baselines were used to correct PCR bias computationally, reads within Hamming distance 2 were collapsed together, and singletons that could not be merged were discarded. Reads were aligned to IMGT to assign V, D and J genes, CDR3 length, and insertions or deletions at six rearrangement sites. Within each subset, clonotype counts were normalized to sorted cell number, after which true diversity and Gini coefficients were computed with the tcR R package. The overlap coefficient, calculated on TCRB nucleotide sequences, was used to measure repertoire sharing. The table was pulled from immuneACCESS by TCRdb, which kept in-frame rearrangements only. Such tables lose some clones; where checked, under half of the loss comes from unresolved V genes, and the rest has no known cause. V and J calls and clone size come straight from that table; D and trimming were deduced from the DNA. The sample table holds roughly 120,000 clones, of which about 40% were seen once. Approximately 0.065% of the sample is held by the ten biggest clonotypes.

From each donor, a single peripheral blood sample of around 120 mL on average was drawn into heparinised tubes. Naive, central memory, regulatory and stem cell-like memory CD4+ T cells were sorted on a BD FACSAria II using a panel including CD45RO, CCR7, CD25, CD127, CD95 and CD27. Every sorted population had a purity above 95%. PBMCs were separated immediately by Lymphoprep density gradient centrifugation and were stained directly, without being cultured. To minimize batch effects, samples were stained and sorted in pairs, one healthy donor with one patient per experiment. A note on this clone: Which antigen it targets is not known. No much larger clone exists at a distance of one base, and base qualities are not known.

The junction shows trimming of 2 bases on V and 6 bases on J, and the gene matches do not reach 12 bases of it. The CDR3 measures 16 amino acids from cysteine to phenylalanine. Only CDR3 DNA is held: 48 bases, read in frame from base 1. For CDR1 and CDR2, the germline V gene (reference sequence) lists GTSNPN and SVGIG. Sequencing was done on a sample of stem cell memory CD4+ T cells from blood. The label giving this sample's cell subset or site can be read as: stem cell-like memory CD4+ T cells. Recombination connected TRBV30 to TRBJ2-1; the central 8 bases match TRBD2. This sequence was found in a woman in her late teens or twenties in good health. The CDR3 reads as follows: CAWSLNGRALGNEQFF. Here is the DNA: TGTGCCTGGAGTCTGAACGGGAGGGCCCTCGGCAATGAGCAGTTCTTC.